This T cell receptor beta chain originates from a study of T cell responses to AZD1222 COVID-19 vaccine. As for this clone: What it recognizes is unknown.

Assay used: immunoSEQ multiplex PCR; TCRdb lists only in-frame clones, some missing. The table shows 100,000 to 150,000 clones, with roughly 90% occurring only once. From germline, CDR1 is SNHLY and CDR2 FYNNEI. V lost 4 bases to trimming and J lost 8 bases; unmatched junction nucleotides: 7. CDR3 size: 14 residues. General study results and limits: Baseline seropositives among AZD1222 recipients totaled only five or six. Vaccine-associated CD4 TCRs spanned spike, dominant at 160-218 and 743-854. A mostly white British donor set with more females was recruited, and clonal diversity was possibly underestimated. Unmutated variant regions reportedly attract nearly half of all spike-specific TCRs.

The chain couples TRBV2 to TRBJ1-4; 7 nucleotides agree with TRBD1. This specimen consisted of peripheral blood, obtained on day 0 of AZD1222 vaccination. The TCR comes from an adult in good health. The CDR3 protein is CASSGTGLGEKLFF. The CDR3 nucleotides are TGTGCCAGCAGTGGGACAGGTTTAGGCGAAAAACTGTTTTTT.